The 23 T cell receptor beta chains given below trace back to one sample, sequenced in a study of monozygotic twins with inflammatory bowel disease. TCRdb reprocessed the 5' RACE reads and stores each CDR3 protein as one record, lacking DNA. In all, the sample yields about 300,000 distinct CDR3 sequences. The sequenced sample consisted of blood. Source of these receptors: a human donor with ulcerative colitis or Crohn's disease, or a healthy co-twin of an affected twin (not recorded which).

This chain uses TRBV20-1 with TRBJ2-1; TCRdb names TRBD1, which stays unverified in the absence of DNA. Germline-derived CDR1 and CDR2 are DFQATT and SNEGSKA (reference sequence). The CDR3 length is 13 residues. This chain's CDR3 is CTHRGNSYNEQFF.

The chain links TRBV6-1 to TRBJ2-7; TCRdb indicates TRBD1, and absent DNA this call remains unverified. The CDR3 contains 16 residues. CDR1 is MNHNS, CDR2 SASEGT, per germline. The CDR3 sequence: CASRKGAGGSRGEQYF.

CDR3 amino acids: CASSRPGLGGAKNIQYF. V and J are TRBV7-2 and TRBJ2-4; TCRdb gives TRBD2 as the D gene, but with no DNA this cannot be confirmed. This CDR3 comprises 17 residues. Germline V gene lookup returns CDR1 SGHTA and CDR2 FQGNSA. Drawing the rest from reference TRBV7-2 and TRBJ2-4, the complete variable domain is GAGVSQSPSNKVTEKGKDVELRCDPISGHTALYWYRQSLGQGLEFLIYFQGNSAPDKSGLPSDRFSAERTGGSVSTLTIQRTQQEDSAVYLCASSRPGLGGAKNIQYFGAGTRLSVL.

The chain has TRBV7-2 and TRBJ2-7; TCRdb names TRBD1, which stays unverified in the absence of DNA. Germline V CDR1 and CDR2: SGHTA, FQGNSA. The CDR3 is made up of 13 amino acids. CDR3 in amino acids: CATASGTWDEQYF.

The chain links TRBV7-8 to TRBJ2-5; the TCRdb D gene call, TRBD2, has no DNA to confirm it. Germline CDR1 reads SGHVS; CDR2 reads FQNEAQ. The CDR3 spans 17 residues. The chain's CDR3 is CASSLGLAGSGLETQYF.

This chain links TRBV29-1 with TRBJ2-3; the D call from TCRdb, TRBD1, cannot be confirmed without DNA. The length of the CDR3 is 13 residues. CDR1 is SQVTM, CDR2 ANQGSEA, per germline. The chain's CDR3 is CSVGQGALDTQYF.

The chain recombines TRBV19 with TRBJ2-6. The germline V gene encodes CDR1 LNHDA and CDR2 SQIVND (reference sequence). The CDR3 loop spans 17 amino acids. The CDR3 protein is CASSTLEAIAGANVLTF.

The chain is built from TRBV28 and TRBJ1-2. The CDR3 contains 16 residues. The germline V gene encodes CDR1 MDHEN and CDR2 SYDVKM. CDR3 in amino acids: CASSPTGRVVRYGYTF.

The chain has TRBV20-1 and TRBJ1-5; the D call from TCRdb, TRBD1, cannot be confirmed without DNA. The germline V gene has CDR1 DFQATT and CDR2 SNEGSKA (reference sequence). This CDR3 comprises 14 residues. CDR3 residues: CSASGRQGSQPQHF.

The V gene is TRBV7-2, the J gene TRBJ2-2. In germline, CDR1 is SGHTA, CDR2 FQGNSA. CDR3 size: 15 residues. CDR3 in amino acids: CASSLTTGNPGELFF.

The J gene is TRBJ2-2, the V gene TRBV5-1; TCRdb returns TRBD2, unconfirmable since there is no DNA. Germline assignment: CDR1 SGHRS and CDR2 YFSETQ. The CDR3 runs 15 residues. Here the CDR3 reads CASSLQRPNTGELFF.

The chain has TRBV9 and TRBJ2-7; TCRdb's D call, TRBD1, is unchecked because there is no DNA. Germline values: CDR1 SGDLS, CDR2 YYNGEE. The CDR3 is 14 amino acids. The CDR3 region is CASSVGGQQYEQYF.

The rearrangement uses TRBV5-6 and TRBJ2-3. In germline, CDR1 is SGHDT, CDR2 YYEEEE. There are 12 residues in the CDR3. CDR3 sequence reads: CASSLDKHTQYF. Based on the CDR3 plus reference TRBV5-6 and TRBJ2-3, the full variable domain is DAGVTQSPTHLIKTRGQQVTLRCSPKSGHDTVSWYQQALGQGPQFIFQYYEEEERQRGNFPDRFSGHQFPNYSSELNVNALLLGDSALYLCASSLDKHTQYFGPGTRLTVL.

CDR3 protein: CASSLTNEQFF. The rearrangement joins TRBV5-6 to TRBJ2-1. There are 11 residues in the CDR3. Germline lookup yields CDR1 SGHDT and CDR2 YYEEEE.

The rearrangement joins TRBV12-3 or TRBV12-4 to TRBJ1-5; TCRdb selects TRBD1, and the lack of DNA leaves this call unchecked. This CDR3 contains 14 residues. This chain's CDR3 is CASSTRRANQPQHF.

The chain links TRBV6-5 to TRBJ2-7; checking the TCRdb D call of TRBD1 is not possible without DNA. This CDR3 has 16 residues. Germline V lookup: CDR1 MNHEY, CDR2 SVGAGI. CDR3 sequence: CASSYRGAGTFYEQYF.

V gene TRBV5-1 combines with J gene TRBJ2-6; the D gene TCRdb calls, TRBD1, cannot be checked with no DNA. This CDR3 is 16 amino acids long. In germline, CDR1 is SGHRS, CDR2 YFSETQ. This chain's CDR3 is CASRPGQNSGANVLTF.

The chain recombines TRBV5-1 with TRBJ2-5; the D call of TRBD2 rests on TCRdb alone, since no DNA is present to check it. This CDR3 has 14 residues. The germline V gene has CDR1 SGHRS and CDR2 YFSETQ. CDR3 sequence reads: CASSSDGREETQYF.

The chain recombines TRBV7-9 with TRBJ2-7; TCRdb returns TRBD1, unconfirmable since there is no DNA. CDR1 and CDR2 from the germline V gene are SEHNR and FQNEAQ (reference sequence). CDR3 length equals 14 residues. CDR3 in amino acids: CASSSQGGLYEQYF.

The CDR3 is CASSHRGDRGPGELFF. The gene calls are TRBV4-3 and TRBJ2-2; the D call of TRBD1 rests on TCRdb alone, since no DNA is present to check it. This CDR3 contains 16 residues. Per the germline V gene, CDR1 is LGHNA and CDR2 is YSLEER.

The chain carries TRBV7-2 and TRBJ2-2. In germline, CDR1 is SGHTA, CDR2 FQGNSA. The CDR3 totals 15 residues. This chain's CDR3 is CASRIMGYGTGELFF.

The CDR3 here is CASSLNAHQPQHF. V gene TRBV7-3 combines with J gene TRBJ1-5. Germline assignment: CDR1 SGHTA and CDR2 FQGTGA. This CDR3 is 13 amino acids long. Full variable domain (outside the CDR3, taken from reference TRBV7-3 and TRBJ1-5): GAGVSQTPSNKVTEKGKYVELRCDPISGHTALYWYRQSLGQGPEFLIYFQGTGAADDSGLPNDRFFAVRPEGSVSTLKIQRTERGDSAVYLCASSLNAHQPQHFGDGTRLSIL.

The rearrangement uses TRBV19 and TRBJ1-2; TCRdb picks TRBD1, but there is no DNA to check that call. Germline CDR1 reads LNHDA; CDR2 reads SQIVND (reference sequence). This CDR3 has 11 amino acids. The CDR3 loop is CAANRGSGYTF.